These 13 T cell receptor beta chains were sequenced from one sample in a study of low-dose radiotherapy and immunotherapy resistance in tumors. First-strand cDNA relied on TRAV- and TRBV-specific primers spanning alpha and beta chains. TCR amplification ran 15 to 25 PCR cycles using constant-region and V-primer adapter primers. In TCRdb, the reads were re-called with MiXCR into one record per CDR3 protein. Among approximately 80,000 distinct CDR3 sequences listed, 15% to 20% were seen once. The time point here: after trial treatment. Treatment indicated: LDRT plus nivolumab, ipilimumab, low-dose cyclophosphamide and aspirin (RACIN trial). The sample was PBMCs, taken after low-dose radiotherapy plus immunotherapy. These receptors came from a male donor with prostate cancer.

This clonotype was found many times. The chain uses TRBV5-1 and TRBJ1-1; D unresolved. Trimming removed 3 bases from V and 1 base from J, with 10 bases in between. Germline assignment: CDR1 SGHRS and CDR2 YFSETQ. This CDR3 contains 14 residues. The CDR3 DNA sequence: TGCGCCAGCAGCTCGCGGGAGGGGAACACTGAAGCTTTCTTT. Residues: CASSSREGNTEAFF. The full variable domain, its missing parts supplied by reference TRBV5-1 and TRBJ1-1, is KAGVTQTPRYLIKTRGQQVTLSCSPISGHRSVSWYQQTPGQGLQFLFEYFSETQRNKGNFPGRFSGRQFSNSRSEMNVSTLELGDSALYLCASSSREGNTEAFFGQGTRLTVV.

This clonotype was observed at least ten times. V gene TRBV7-8 combines with J gene TRBJ2-7; the D gene is possibly TRBD2 (6 bases). CDR3 size: 13 residues. Trimming left V 1 base short and J 7 bases short, with 11 bases between. Germline V gene lookup returns CDR1 SGHVS and CDR2 FQNEAQ. Written as DNA, the CDR3 is TGTGCCAGCAGCTTAGGCGGGGAGAGGGAGCAGTACTTC. Translating it yields CASSLGGEREQYF.

This clonotype was observed many times. The V gene is TRBV4-3, the J gene TRBJ2-6; TRBD2 agrees at 10 bases. Germline CDR1 and CDR2: LGHNA and YSLEER. The CDR3 contains 19 residues. Trimming at V came to 1 base and at J to 2 bases, leaving 8 bases not matched to a gene. As DNA, the CDR3 is TGCGCCAGCAGCCAAGTGGCGAGCGGGAGGGCCCCTGGGGCCAACGTCCTGACTTTC. The encoded protein is CASSQVASGRAPGANVLTF.

This clonotype was detected many times. The chain recombines TRBV4-1 with TRBJ2-1; 7 bases match TRBD2. The CDR3 is 17 residues long. V lost 1 base, J lost 0 bases, and 6 bases stayed unmatched. CDR1 and CDR2 from the germline V gene are MGHRA and YSYEKL. The CDR3 nucleotides read TGCGCCAGCAGCCAAGTAAACCTAGCGGTCTCCTACAATGAGCAGTTCTTC. It yields the protein CASSQVNLAVSYNEQFF.

This clonotype appeared many times. The genes are TRBV20-1 and TRBJ1-1; 7 bases fit TRBD1. CDR1 and CDR2 from the germline V gene are DFQATT and SNEGSKA (reference sequence). V lost 2 bases to trimming and J lost 7 bases; unmatched junction nucleotides: 7. There are 13 residues in the CDR3. Here the CDR3 reads CSARYQGDGEAFF. CDR3 sequence (DNA): TGCAGTGCTAGATATCAGGGGGATGGTGAAGCTTTCTTT.

The table lists this clonotype with many counts. The chain combines TRBV28 with TRBJ2-1; the match to TRBD2 covers 9 bases. The germline V gene encodes CDR1 MDHEN and CDR2 SYDVKM. J lost 12 bases, V lost 1 base, and 13 bases had no gene match. This CDR3 has 16 amino acids. The CDR3: CASSLFGREGSDRQFF. The CDR3 nucleotides read TGTGCCAGCAGTTTATTCGGGCGGGAGGGTTCCGATCGGCAGTTCTTC.

A note on this clonotype: This likely stems from a read error, as it lies one base from a far larger clone. V is TRBV12-3 or TRBV12-4 and J is TRBJ1-5; D gene uncertain. V lost 5 bases to trimming and J lost 0 bases, with 11 bases between them. The CDR3 length is 15 residues. The CDR3 protein is CASSESGISNQPQHF. The DNA for the CDR3 is TGTGCCAGCAGTGAGTCCGGGATTAGCAATCAGCCCCAGCATTTT.

This clonotype showed up many times. This chain links TRBV20-1 with TRBJ2-5, with 9 bases fitting TRBD1. The CDR3 extends over 15 amino acids. In germline, CDR1 is DFQATT, CDR2 SNEGSKA (reference sequence). V shed 4 bases and J 0 bases; nucleotides not matched to a gene: 6. In DNA, the CDR3 is TGCAGTGCTAATCCCGGGACAGGGAACCAAGAGACCCAGTACTTC. Protein: CSANPGTGNQETQYF.

This clonotype was seen ten or more times. The junction and the germline gene differ at one end; a read error may be behind it. V gene TRBV12-3 or TRBV12-4 combines with J gene TRBJ2-2; 9 bases line up with TRBD1. The CDR3 extends over 16 amino acids. In DNA, the CDR3 is TGTGCCAGCAGCCGAACAGGGGGCTTGAACGCCGGGGAGCTGTTTTTT. The encoded protein is CASSRTGGLNAGELFF.

This clonotype was seen at least ten times. CDR3 nucleotide sequence: TGTGCCAGCAGTGAGGTTTCCGGTCAGCCCCAGCATTTT. This sequence encodes CASSEVSGQPQHF. The V gene is TRBV6-2 or TRBV6-3, the J gene TRBJ1-5; no definite D call. V was pared by 5 bases and J by 6 bases, with 11 bases between. Germline V gene sequence: CDR1 MNHEY, CDR2 SVGEGT. The CDR3 runs 13 residues.

The table lists this clonotype with many counts. The chain carries TRBV20-1 and TRBJ2-5; D unresolved. From germline, CDR1 is DFQATT and CDR2 SNEGSKA (reference sequence). The CDR3 has 12 amino acids. V was clipped by 0 bases and J by 4 bases, with 6 bases between them. CDR3 protein: CSARDGTETQYF. The CDR3, as DNA: TGCAGTGCTAGAGATGGCACAGAGACCCAGTACTTC.

Remarks on this clonotype: With only one base between it and a far larger clone, this is likely a read error. The gene calls are TRBV6-6 and TRBJ1-6, with 8 bases fitting TRBD1. This CDR3 is 15 amino acids long. V lost 6 bases and J lost 10; bases outside the gene matches: 11. CDR1 and CDR2 (germline): MNHNY, SVGAGI (reference sequence). The CDR3 region is CASSGGQGRPSPLHF. The CDR3 coding sequence is TGTGCCAGCAGCGGAGGACAGGGCCGGCCGTCACCCCTCCACTTT.

This clonotype was seen repeatedly, ten times or more. The chain uses TRBV25-1 and TRBJ2-5; D possibly corresponds to TRBD1 (5 bases). The CDR3 has 14 amino acids. Germline lookup yields CDR1 MGHDK and CDR2 SYGVNS. V was trimmed by 3 bases and J by 5 bases, leaving 13 bases between them. The chain's CDR3 is CASSDPGRVETQYF. CDR3 DNA sequence: TGTGCCAGCAGTGATCCCGGCAGGGTTGAGACCCAGTACTTC.